The entry that follows covers one T cell receptor beta chain sequence. This record belongs to a study of blood T cell repertoires in COVID-19. Study background: Acute and convalescent COVID-19 samples came from the United States, Italy and Spain. T cells, B-cell-depleted T cells, or PBMCs provided the cDNA or gDNA that served as material.

Authors' processing steps: Amplification of reference gene primers was used by the study to estimate nucleated cell counts. Sequencing used immunoSEQ multiplex PCR; TCRdb keeps in-frame clones, though not all of them. D and trimming were read from the DNA, whereas the V and J calls and clone size are those reported in that table. This table has under 150,000 clones, more than 70% appearing once. The CDR3 has 15 residues. CDR1 SGHRS and CDR2 YFSETQ come from the germline V gene. With 0 bases removed from V and 7 bases from J, the gap between germline ends came to 11 bases. The chain links TRBV5-1 to TRBJ1-6, with D possibly matching TRBD1 (5 bases). The sequence was collected from a human donor in a cohort sampled during active COVID-19. The sequencing input was peripheral blood. CDR3 region: CASSLELQGNSPLHF. As DNA, the CDR3 is TGCGCCAGCAGCTTGGAGTTGCAGGGCAATTCACCCCTCCACTTT.